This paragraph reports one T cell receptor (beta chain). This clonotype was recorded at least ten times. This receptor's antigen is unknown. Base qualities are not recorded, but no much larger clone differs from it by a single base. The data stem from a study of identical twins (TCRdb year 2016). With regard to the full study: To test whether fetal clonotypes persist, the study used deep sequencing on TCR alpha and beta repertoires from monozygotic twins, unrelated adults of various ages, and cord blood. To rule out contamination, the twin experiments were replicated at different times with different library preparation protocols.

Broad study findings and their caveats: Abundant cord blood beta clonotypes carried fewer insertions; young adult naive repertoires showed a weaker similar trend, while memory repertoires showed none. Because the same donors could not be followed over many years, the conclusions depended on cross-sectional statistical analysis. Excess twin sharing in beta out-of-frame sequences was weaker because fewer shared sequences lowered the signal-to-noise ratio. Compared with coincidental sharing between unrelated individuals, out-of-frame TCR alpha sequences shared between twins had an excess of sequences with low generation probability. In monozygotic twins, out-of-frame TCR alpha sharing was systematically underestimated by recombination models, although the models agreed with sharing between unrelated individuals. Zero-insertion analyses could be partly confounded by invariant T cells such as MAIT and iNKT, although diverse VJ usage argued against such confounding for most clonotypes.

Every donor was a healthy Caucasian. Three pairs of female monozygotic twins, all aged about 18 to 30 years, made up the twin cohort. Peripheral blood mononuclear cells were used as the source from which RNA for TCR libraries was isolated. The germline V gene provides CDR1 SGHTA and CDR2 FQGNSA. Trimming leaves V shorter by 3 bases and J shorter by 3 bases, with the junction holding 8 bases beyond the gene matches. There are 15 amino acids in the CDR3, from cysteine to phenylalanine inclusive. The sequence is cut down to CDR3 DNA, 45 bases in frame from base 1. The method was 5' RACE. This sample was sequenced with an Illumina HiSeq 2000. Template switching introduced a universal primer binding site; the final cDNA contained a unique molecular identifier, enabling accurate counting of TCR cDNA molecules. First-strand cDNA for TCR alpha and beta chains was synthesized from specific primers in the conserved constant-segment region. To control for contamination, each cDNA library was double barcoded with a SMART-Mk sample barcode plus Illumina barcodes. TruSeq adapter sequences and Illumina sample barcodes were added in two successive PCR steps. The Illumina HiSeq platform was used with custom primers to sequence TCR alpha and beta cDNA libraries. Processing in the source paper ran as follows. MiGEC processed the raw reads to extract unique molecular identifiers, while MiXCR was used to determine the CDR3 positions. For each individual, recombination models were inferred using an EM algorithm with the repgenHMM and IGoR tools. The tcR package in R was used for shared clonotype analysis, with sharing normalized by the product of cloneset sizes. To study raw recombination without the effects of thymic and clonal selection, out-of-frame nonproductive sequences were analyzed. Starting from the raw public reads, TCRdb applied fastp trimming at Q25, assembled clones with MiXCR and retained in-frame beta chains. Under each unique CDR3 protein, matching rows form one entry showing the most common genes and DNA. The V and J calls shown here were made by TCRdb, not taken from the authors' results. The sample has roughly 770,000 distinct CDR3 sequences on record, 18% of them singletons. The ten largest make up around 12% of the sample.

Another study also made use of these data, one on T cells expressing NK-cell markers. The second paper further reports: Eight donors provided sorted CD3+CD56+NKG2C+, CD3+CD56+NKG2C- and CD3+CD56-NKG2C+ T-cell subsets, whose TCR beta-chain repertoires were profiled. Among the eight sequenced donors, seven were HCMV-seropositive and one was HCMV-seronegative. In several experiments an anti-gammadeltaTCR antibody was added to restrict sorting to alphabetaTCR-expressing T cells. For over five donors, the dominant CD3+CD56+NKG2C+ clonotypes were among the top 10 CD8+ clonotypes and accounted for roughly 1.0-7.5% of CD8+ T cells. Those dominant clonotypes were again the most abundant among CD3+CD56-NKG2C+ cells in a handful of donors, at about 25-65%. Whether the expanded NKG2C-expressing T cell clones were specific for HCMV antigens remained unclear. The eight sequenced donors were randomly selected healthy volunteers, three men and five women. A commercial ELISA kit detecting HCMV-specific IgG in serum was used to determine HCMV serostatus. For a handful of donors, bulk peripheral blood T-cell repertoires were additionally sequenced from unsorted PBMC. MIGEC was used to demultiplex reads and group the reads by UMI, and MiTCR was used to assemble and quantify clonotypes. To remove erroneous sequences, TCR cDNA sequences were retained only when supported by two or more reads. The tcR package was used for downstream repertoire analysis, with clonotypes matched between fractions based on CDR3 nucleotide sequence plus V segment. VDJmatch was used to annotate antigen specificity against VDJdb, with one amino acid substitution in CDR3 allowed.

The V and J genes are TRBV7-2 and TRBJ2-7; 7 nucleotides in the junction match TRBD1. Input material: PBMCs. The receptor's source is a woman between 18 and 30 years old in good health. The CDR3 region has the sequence CASSFSTGAHYEQYF. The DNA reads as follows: TGTGCCAGCAGCTTTAGTACAGGGGCTCACTACGAGCAGTACTTC.